This TCR beta chain was sequenced during a study of T cell repertoires in cytomegalovirus infection. Broader study findings: Carriers of CMV and the relevant HLA type were discriminated by public TCR beta frequency.

The V and J ends lost 3 bases and 2 bases, in that order; junction bases with no gene match: 6. Germline V CDR1 and CDR2: LNHDA, SQIVND (reference sequence). The CDR3 extends over 15 amino acids. In its sample, this clonotype was seen a few times. Its antigen is not known. Via MiXCR, TCRdb re-called the reads, giving one row per CDR3 protein. This table holds 700,000 to 900,000 distinct CDR3 sequences, about 28% found once. The source material was cultured CD8+ T cells from PBMCs, sampled from culture after CMV antigen stimulation. The chain is built from TRBV19 and TRBJ2-7, with 8 bases identical to TRBD1. The sequence was obtained from a human donor in good health (CMV status not recorded). Some clones in this sample may be carry-over from other donors' samples. The CDR3 region has the DNA TGTGCCAGTAGTATCCAGGGGGCGGCCCCCTACGAGCAGTACTTC. It encodes CASSIQGAAPYEQYF.